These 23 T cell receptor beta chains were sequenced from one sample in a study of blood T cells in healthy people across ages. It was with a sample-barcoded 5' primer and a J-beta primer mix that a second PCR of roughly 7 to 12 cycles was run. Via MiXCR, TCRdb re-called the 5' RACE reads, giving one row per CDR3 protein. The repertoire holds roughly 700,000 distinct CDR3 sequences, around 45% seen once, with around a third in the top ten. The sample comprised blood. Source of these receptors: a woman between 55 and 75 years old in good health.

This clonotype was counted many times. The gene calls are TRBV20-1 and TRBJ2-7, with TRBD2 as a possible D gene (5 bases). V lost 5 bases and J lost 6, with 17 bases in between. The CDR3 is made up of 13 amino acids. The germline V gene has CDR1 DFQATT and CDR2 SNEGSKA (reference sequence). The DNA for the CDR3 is TGCAGTGCTGCCGCCTCGGGTGGGAGCGAGCAGTACTTC. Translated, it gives CSAAASGGSEQYF.

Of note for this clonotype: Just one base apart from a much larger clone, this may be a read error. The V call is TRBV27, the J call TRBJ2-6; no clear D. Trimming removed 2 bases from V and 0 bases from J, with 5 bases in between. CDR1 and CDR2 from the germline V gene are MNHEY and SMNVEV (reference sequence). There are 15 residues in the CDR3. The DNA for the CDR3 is TGTGCCAGCAGTTTAACGGACTCTGGGGCCAACGTCCTGACTTTC. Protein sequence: CASSLTDSGANVLTF.

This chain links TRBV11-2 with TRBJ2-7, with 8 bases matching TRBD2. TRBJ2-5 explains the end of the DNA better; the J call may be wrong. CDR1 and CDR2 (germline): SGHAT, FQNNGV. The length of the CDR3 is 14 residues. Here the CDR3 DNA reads TGTGCCAGCACCAAGAGCGGGGGAGGTGAGACCCAGTACTTC. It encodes CASTKSGGGETQYF.

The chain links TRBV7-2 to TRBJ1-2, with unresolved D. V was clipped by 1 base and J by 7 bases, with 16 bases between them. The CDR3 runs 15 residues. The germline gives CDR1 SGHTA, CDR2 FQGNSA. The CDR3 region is CASSLGGPLGSGYTF. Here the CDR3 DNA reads TGTGCCAGCAGCTTAGGGGGTCCCCTGGGGAGTGGCTACACCTTC. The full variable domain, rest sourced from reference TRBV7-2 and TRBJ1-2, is GAGVSQSPSNKVTEKGKDVELRCDPISGHTALYWYRQSLGQGLEFLIYFQGNSAPDKSGLPSDRFSAERTGGSVSTLTIQRTQQEDSAVYLCASSLGGPLGSGYTFGSGTRLTVV.

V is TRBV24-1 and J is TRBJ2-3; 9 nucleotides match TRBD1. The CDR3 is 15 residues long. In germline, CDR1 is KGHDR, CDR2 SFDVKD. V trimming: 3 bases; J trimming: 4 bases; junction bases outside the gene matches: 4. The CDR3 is CATSDSRQGADTQYF. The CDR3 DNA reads TGTGCCACCAGTGATAGTAGACAGGGGGCAGATACGCAGTATTTT.

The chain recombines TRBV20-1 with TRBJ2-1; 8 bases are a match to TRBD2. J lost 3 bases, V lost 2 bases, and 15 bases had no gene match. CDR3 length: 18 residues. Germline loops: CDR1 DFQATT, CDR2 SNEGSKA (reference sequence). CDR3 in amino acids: CSARRAGTSFEDYNEQFF. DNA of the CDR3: TGCAGTGCTAGAAGGGCCGGGACTAGTTTTGAGGACTACAATGAGCAGTTCTTC.

CDR3 bases: TGTGCCAGCAGTTTTCAGGTTACCCCTGGGGCCAACGTCCTGACTTTC. Protein product: CASSFQVTPGANVLTF. The chain links TRBV28 to TRBJ2-6; D call uncertain. Germline values: CDR1 MDHEN, CDR2 SYDVKM. Trimming removed 3 bases from V and 2 bases from J, with 11 bases in between. This CDR3 comprises 16 residues.

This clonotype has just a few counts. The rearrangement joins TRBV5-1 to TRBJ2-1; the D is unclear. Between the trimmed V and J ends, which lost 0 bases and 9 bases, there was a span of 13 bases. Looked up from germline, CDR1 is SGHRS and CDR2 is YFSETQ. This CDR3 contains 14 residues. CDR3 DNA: TGCGCCAGCAGCTTGGACCTGCGATCCCTTGAGCAGTTCTTC. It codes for CASSLDLRSLEQFF.

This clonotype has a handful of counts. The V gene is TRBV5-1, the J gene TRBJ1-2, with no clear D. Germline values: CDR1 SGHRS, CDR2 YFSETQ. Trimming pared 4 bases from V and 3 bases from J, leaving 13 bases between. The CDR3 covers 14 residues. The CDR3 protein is CASSEPGRDYGYTF. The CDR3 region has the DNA TGCGCCAGCAGCGAGCCTGGGAGGGACTATGGCTACACCTTC.

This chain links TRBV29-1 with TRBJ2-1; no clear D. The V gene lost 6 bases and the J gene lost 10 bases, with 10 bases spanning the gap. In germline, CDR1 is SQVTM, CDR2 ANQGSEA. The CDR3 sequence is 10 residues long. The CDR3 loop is CSVLTSEQFF. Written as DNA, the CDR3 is TGCAGCGTCCTCACTTCAGAGCAGTTCTTC.

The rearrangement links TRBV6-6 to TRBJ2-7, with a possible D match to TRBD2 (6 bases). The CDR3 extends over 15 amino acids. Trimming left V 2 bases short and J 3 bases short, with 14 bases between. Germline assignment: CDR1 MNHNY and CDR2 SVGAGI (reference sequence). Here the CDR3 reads CASSYRGRTHYEQYF. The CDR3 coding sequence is TGTGCCAGCAGTTACCGAGGGAGGACCCACTACGAGCAGTACTTC.

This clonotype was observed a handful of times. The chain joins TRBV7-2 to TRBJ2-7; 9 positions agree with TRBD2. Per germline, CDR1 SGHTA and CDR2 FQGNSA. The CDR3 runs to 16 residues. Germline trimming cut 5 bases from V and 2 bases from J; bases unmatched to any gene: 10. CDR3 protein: CASSLYSTSGPYEQYF. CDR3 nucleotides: TGTGCCAGCAGCCTCTATTCGACTAGCGGACCCTACGAGCAGTACTTC.

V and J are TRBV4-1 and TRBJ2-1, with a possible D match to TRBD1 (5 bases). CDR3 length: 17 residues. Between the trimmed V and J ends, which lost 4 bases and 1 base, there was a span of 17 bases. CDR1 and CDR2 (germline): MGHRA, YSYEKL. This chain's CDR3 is CASSRSRQLASYNEQFF. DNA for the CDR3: TGCGCCAGCAGCCGATCGCGACAGCTGGCTTCCTACAATGAGCAGTTCTTC.

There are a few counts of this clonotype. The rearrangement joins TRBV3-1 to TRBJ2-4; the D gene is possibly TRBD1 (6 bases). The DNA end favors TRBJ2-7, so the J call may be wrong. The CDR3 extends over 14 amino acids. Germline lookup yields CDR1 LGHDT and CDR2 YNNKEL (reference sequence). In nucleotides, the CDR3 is TGTGCCAGCAGCCACAGGGGTCTTTGGAACGAGCAGTACTTC. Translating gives CASSHRGLWNEQYF.

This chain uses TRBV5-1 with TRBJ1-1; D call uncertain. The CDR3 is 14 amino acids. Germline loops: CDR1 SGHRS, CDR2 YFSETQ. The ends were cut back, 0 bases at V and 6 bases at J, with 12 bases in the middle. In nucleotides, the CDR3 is TGCGCCAGCAGCTTGGGACAAAAGTTGGCTGAAGCTTTCTTT. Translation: CASSLGQKLAEAFF.

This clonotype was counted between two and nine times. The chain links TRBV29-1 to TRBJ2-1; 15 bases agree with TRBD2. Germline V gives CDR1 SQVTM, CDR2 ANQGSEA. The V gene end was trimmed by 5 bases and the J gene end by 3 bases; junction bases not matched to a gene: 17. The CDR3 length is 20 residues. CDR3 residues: CSVHRPGTSGRSSVYNEQFF. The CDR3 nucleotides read TGCAGCGTTCACCGGCCCGGGACTAGCGGGAGGTCGTCCGTCTACAATGAGCAGTTCTTC.

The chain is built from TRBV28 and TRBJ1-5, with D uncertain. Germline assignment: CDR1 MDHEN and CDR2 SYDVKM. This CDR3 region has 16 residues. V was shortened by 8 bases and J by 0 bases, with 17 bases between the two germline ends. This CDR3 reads CASWMGRQYSNQPQHF. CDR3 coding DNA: TGTGCCAGCTGGATGGGCAGGCAATATAGCAATCAGCCCCAGCATTTT.

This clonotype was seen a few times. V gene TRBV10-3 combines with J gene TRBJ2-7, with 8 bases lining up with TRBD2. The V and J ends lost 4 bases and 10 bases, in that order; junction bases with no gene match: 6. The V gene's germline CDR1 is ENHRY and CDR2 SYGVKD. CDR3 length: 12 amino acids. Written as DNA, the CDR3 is TGTGCCATCAGTGGGGATAGCGGGAATCAGTACTTC. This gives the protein CAISGDSGNQYF.

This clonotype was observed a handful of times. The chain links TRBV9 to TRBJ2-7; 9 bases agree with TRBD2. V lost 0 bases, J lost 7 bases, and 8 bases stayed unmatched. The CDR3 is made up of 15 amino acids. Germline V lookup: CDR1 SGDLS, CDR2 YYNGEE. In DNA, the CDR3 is TGTGCCAGCAGCGTAGATGCGGGAGGGCTTACGGAGCAGTACTTC. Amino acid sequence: CASSVDAGGLTEQYF.

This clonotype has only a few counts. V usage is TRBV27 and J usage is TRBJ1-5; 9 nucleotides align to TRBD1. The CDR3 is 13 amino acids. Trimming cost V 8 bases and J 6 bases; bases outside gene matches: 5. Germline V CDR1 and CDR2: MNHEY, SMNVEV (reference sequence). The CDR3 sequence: CASGTGYSQPQHF. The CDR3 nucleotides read TGTGCCAGCGGGACAGGGTATTCTCAGCCCCAGCATTTT.

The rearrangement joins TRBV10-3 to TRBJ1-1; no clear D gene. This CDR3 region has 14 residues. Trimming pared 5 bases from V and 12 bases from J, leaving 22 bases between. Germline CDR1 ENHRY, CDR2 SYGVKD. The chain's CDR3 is CAISTTGQDSETFF. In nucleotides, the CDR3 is TGTGCCATCAGTACCACCGGTCAGGACTCGGAAACTTTCTTT.

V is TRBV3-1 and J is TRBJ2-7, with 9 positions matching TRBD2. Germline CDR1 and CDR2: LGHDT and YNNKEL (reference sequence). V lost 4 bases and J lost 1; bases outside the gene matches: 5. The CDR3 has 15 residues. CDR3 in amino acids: CASSPRAGGSYEQYF. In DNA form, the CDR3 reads TGTGCCAGCAGCCCCCGAGCGGGAGGATCCTACGAGCAGTACTTC.

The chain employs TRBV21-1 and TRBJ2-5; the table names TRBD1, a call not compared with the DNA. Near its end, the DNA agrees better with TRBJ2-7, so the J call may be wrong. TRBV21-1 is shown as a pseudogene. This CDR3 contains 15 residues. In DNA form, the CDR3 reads TGTGCCAGCAGCAAAGTGCCAGGGGTCGACTACGAGCAGTACTTC. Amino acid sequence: CASSKVPGVDYEQYF.